This T cell receptor (beta chain) was obtained from a study of T-cell reconstitution after alpha-beta-depleted transplantation in children. CDR3 size: 14 residues. With 1 base clipped from V and 13 bases from J, the junction kept 10 bases outside the gene matches. CDR1 SGHAT and CDR2 FQNNGV come from the germline V gene. Study conclusions and caveats: Expanded graft clones, several hundred of them, were reportedly the source of alpha-beta T cells about two months after transplant.

TCRbeta library preparation incorporated unique molecular identifiers. TCRdb ran MiXCR on the PCR reads and lists one entry per CDR3 protein. The table records just under 150,000 distinct CDR3 sequences, around 8.5% of them present only once. Only a few counts were recorded for this clonotype. What it recognizes is unknown. Sequenced here: PBMCs, mostly from graft donor cells, sampled 180 days after TCRalphabeta/CD19-depleted stem cell transplant. This chain joins TRBV11-2 and TRBJ1-2; 9 bases agree with TRBD1. The clonotype comes from a female patient younger than 10 who had a stem cell transplant for congenital amegakaryocytic thrombocytopenia, so the T cells may come from the graft donor. In DNA form, the CDR3 reads TGTGCCAGCAGCTTAGTCTGGGACAGGGTTTTATCCACCTTC. It is translated as CASSLVWDRVLSTF.